Listed below are T cell receptor beta chains from one sample, sequenced in a study of blood T cells in healthy people across ages. TCRdb reprocessed the 5' RACE reads via MiXCR and lists one record per CDR3 protein. The profile covers 350,000 to 450,000 distinct CDR3 sequences, with over 45% appearing a single time and over 40% taken by the ten largest. Sample: blood. The source of these receptors is a man in his sixties in good health. The CDR3 runs from the conserved cysteine through the conserved F or W. Some rows mark clone size as missing; the rest say once, few, many or name a class of expanded clone.

j_call: TRBJ2-3; v_call: TRBV20-1; clone_size: NA; cdr3_aa: CSAGGWAVGTDTQYF
j_call: TRBJ2-7; v_call: TRBV20-1; clone_size: few; cdr3_aa: CSVGTSFSYEQYF
j_call: TRBJ1-4; v_call: TRBV12-3/TRBV12-4; clone_size: NA; cdr3_aa: CASRKTPNAGKLFF
j_call: TRBJ2-7; v_call: TRBV27; clone_size: few; cdr3_aa: CASSFRAGGDEQYF
j_call: TRBJ2-5; v_call: TRBV10-3; clone_size: NA; cdr3_aa: CAISERETETQYF
j_call: TRBJ2-5; v_call: TRBV29-1; clone_size: once; cdr3_aa: CSGHDRGTKYF
j_call: TRBJ1-2; v_call: TRBV2; clone_size: NA; cdr3_aa: CASGQGVEGYTF
j_call: TRBJ2-1; v_call: TRBV28; clone_size: NA; cdr3_aa: CASIQLAGGDNEQFF
j_call: NA; v_call: TRBV20-1; clone_size: NA; cdr3_aa: CSAGSYNEQYF
j_call: TRBJ1-2; v_call: TRBV20-1; clone_size: NA; cdr3_aa: CSARDGRLLNYGYTF
j_call: TRBJ1-2; v_call: TRBV6-1; clone_size: NA; cdr3_aa: CASRKRTPTQKNYGYTF
j_call: NA; v_call: TRBV3-1; clone_size: NA; cdr3_aa: CASSQDGLAGGYEQYF
j_call: TRBJ2-5; v_call: TRBV29-1; clone_size: once; cdr3_aa: CSVEPRQYQETQYF
j_call: TRBJ1-6; v_call: TRBV20-1; clone_size: NA; cdr3_aa: CSATDQWGRVSLHF
j_call: TRBJ2-5; v_call: TRBV28; clone_size: few; cdr3_aa: CASSSRPPGGRETQYF
j_call: TRBJ2-7; v_call: TRBV25-1; clone_size: NA; cdr3_aa: CASTPDREPYEQYF
j_call: TRBJ2-1; v_call: TRBV29-1; clone_size: once; cdr3_aa: CSAEGVVGNEQFF
j_call: TRBJ2-1; v_call: TRBV10-3; clone_size: NA; cdr3_aa: CAISWTSGGVTNEQFF
j_call: TRBJ2-1; v_call: TRBV5-1; clone_size: NA; cdr3_aa: CASRVQRGYNEQFF
j_call: TRBJ2-1; v_call: TRBV2; clone_size: few; cdr3_aa: CASSEGTGGYNEQFF
j_call: TRBJ2-5; v_call: TRBV5-1; clone_size: NA; cdr3_aa: CASSSLAKETQYF
j_call: TRBJ2-1; v_call: TRBV20-1; clone_size: NA; cdr3_aa: CSARGPLGREGREQFF
j_call: TRBJ2-7; v_call: TRBV7-9; clone_size: NA; cdr3_aa: CASSLEGEGSPYEQYF
j_call: TRBJ2-7; v_call: TRBV18; clone_size: NA; cdr3_aa: CASSPGGTGQEEQYF
j_call: TRBJ2-7; v_call: TRBV4-1; clone_size: NA; cdr3_aa: CASSQGGLVNYEQYF
j_call: TRBJ2-3; v_call: TRBV29-1; clone_size: few; cdr3_aa: CSVARGGRDTQYF
j_call: NA; v_call: TRBV20-1; clone_size: once; cdr3_aa: CSAQLSSGIGEQYF
j_call: TRBJ2-1; v_call: TRBV20-1; clone_size: NA; cdr3_aa: CSARTTMKGGNEQFF
j_call: TRBJ2-1; v_call: TRBV12-3/TRBV12-4; clone_size: NA; cdr3_aa: CASRPIAHEQFF
j_call: TRBJ2-5; v_call: TRBV20-1; clone_size: few; cdr3_aa: CSAQGLAGGIERETQYF